Below, 26 T cell receptor beta chains from the same sample are listed, as sequenced in a study of T-cell reconstitution after alpha-beta-depleted transplantation in children. Preparing the TCRbeta library involved the use of unique molecular identifiers. Each CDR3 protein is one row after TCRdb ran MiXCR on the PCR reads. The table lists fewer than 350,000 distinct CDR3 sequences, roughly 12% of them singletons. Sequenced material: peripheral blood, taken 180 days after TCRalphabeta/CD19-depleted stem cell transplant. These receptors were taken from a male patient aged 2-9 years who had a stem cell transplant for chronic granulomatous disease, so the T cells may come from the graft donor.

In this sample, this clonotype turned up many times. V and J are TRBV5-1 and TRBJ2-1; no reliable D call. The germline CDR1 and CDR2 sequences are SGHRS and YFSETQ. This CDR3 is 11 amino acids long. V lost 10 bases to trimming and J lost 3 bases, with 8 bases between them. The CDR3 DNA reads as TGCGCCCTGCAGAACTACAATGAGCAGTTCTTC. Amino acids: CALQNYNEQFF.

In this sample, this clonotype turned up once. This chain connects TRBV3-1 to TRBJ2-1, with D perhaps matching TRBD1 or TRBD2 (6 bases each). This CDR3 spans 17 amino acids. CDR1 is LGHDT, CDR2 YNNKEL, per germline (reference sequence). V was cut by 0 bases and J by 6 bases, with 18 bases left in between. DNA of the CDR3: TGTGCCAGCAGCCAAGATATGCGGGGAAGAGGGGGCAATGAGCAGTTCTTC. As protein: CASSQDMRGRGGNEQFF.

This clonotype was recorded many times. This rearrangement joins TRBV10-3 to TRBJ2-3; 8 bases are a match to TRBD1. The V gene end was trimmed by 8 bases and the J gene end by 6 bases; junction bases not matched to a gene: 7. Germline CDR1 ENHRY, CDR2 SYGVKD. This CDR3 comprises 13 residues. CDR3 sequence reads: CAISTGVRDTQYF. In nucleotides, the CDR3 is TGTGCCATCTCGACAGGGGTACGGGATACGCAGTATTTT.

This clonotype was observed a handful of times. The chain joins TRBV5-1 to TRBJ2-1, with D perhaps assigned TRBD1 or TRBD2 (6 bases each). The V gene lost 7 bases and the J gene lost 0 bases, with 20 bases spanning the gap. The germline V gene has CDR1 SGHRS and CDR2 YFSETQ. The CDR3 is 17 amino acids. CDR3 sequence: CASSTAKGGSSYNEQFF. Written as DNA, the CDR3 is TGCGCCAGCTCCACCGCAAAGGGGGGAAGCTCCTACAATGAGCAGTTCTTC.

This clonotype was counted many times. The chain is built from TRBV5-1 and TRBJ1-1, with 7 bases fitting TRBD1. Germline V gene lookup returns CDR1 SGHRS and CDR2 YFSETQ. CDR3 length: 16 residues. V shed 0 bases, J shed 3 bases, and the junction held 8 bases outside the gene matches. The DNA for the CDR3 is TGCGCCAGCAGCTTGGGAACAGGGGAACGGTACACTGAAGCTTTCTTT. Translation gives CASSLGTGERYTEAFF.

The sample holds many counts of this clonotype. The DNA of the CDR3 is TGTGCCAGCAGCTTGATGTCTAGCGGGACACATCTAGCCAAAAACATTCAGTACTTC. This sequence encodes CASSLMSSGTHLAKNIQYF. J is TRBJ2-4 and V is TRBV5-6; 9 nucleotides line up with TRBD2. The CDR3 has 19 amino acids. In germline, CDR1 is SGHDT, CDR2 YYEEEE. J gave up 0 bases and V 1 base, and 11 bases lay outside the gene matches.

This clonotype was picked up many times. The chain is built from TRBV12-3 or TRBV12-4 and TRBJ2-3, with a possible D match to TRBD1 (6 bases). The germline V and J ends were trimmed by 3 bases and 2 bases, with 9 bases remaining between them. The CDR3 consists of 14 residues. This chain's CDR3 is CASSLYRDTDTQYF. DNA for the CDR3: TGTGCCAGCAGTTTGTACAGGGACACAGATACGCAGTATTTT.

Many counts were recorded for this clonotype. The V and J genes are TRBV9 and TRBJ2-7; D unclear. CDR3 size: 14 residues. V was pared by 0 bases and J by 3 bases, with 10 bases between. Germline V lookup: CDR1 SGDLS, CDR2 YYNGEE. CDR3 sequence (DNA): TGTGCCAGCAGCGTAGATGAGAGAAACTACGAGCAGTACTTC. Amino acids: CASSVDERNYEQYF.

In regard to this clonotype: The junction differs from germline at one of its ends, possibly a read error. The chain links TRBV7-3 to TRBJ2-2; D unclear. Germline values: CDR1 SGHTA, CDR2 FQGTGA. The CDR3 runs 13 residues. Written as DNA, the CDR3 is TGTGCCAGCAGCAGCACGAACACCTGGGAGCTGTTTTTT. Protein product: CASSSTNTWELFF.

As to this clonotype: A single base separates this from a much larger clone, so it may be a read error. The chain is built from TRBV18 and TRBJ1-2, with 9 bases that match TRBD1. The CDR3 covers 17 residues. Germline CDR1 KGHSH, CDR2 LQKENI. The CDR3 nucleotides are TGTACCAGCTCACCTTTGGACAGGGGAGGCAAGGCCTATGGCTACACCTTC. This translates into CTSSPLDRGGKAYGYTF.

This clonotype appeared many times. The chain is built from TRBV6-5 and TRBJ2-5, with D unclear. V lost 7 bases, J lost 2 bases, and 8 bases lay in between. From germline, CDR1 is MNHEY and CDR2 SVGAGI. The CDR3 sequence is 12 residues long. CDR3 coding DNA: TGTGCCAGCAAAAACAGACAAGAGACCCAGTACTTC. It is translated as CASKNRQETQYF.

This clonotype came up a few times. V usage is TRBV12-5 and J usage is TRBJ2-7, with unresolved D. The CDR3 length is 13 residues. V lost 7 bases to trimming and J lost 2 bases, with 12 bases between them. The germline V gene has CDR1 LGHNT and CDR2 FRNRAP. CDR3 sequence reads: CASERPSTYEQYF. The CDR3 DNA reads TGTGCTAGTGAAAGACCTTCGACCTACGAGCAGTACTTC. Full variable domain (remainder filled in from reference TRBV12-5 and TRBJ2-7): DARVTQTPRHKVTEMGQEVTMRCQPILGHNTVFWYRQTMMQGLELLAYFRNRAPLDDSGMPKDRFSAEMPDATLATLKIQPSEPRDSAVYFCASERPSTYEQYFGPGTRLTVT.

This chain links TRBV14 with TRBJ2-1; 11 bases map to TRBD2. Germline V CDR1 and CDR2: SGHDN, FVKESK. Trimming took 4 bases from V and 7 from J; bases not matched to a gene: 12. The CDR3 contains 17 residues. Here the CDR3 reads CASSLLRSGRGLNEQFF. The CDR3 nucleotides are TGTGCCAGCAGCCTCTTACGTAGCGGGAGGGGATTAAATGAGCAGTTCTTC.

This clonotype was seen repeatedly, ten times or more. This chain connects TRBV12-3 or TRBV12-4 to TRBJ2-2, with D unresolved. The CDR3 runs 13 residues. Trimming stripped 7 bases from V and 9 bases from J, with 15 bases between. The CDR3 loop is CASNHPNFWELFF. The CDR3 nucleotides read TGTGCCAGCAATCATCCAAACTTCTGGGAGCTGTTTTTT.

This clonotype was seen ten or more times. DNA of the CDR3: TGCAGTGCCCAATATAGTCTGATGGAGACCCAGTACTTC. Its protein product is CSAQYSLMETQYF. The rearrangement joins TRBV20-1 to TRBJ2-5; no clear D gene. The CDR3 covers 13 residues. Per germline, CDR1 DFQATT and CDR2 SNEGSKA (reference sequence). Trimming left V 6 bases short and J 5 bases short, with 16 bases between.

This clonotype was picked up a small number of times. The chain couples TRBV7-2 to TRBJ1-5, with 9 bases that match TRBD1. The ends lost 3 bases at V and 6 bases at J; junction bases unmatched: 3. Germline V CDR1 and CDR2: SGHTA, FQGNSA. This CDR3 contains 14 residues. CDR3 DNA sequence: TGTGCCAGCAGCTTGACAGGGGGTTGTCAGCCCCAGCATTTT. Protein product: CASSLTGGCQPQHF.

Ten or more counts support this clonotype. The chain joins TRBV6-5 to TRBJ1-1, with D tentatively TRBD1 (6 bases). Germline lookup yields CDR1 MNHEY and CDR2 SVGAGI. The length of the CDR3 is 14 residues. V was clipped by 2 bases and J by 5 bases, with 12 bases between them. The CDR3 sequence is CASSYQGLGTEAFF. The CDR3 DNA sequence: TGTGCCAGCAGTTACCAGGGGCTGGGGACTGAAGCTTTCTTT.

This clonotype was found a few times. The rearrangement joins TRBV5-6 to TRBJ2-3; D uncertain. This CDR3 has 13 residues. V dropped 5 bases and J dropped 5 bases, with 12 bases sitting between them. CDR1 and CDR2 from the germline V gene are SGHDT and YYEEEE. The CDR3 nucleotides are TGTGCCAGCAGTGACGGCCTTAGAGATACGCAGTATTTT. It codes for CASSDGLRDTQYF.

This clonotype occurred many times. The V gene is TRBV5-1, the J gene TRBJ2-3, with 7 positions matching TRBD2. This CDR3 comprises 15 residues. V lost 6 bases, J lost 0 bases, and 7 bases stayed unmatched. The germline V gene has CDR1 SGHRS and CDR2 YFSETQ. DNA of the CDR3: TGCGCCAGCATGCGACTAGCAGCTAGCACAGATACGCAGTATTTT. Translating gives CASMRLAASTDTQYF.

This clonotype was recorded at least ten times. The chain is built from TRBV10-3 and TRBJ1-5; D possibly corresponds to TRBD1 (6 bases). Germline V lookup: CDR1 ENHRY, CDR2 SYGVKD. V gave up 0 bases and J gave up 6 bases, with 18 bases separating them. This CDR3 comprises 17 residues. The CDR3 DNA reads TGTGCCATCAGTGAGTCGCTAACAGGGCTATGGGGTCAGCCCCAGCATTTT. Encoded protein: CAISESLTGLWGQPQHF.

This clonotype was seen a few times. The V and J genes are TRBV12-3 or TRBV12-4 and TRBJ1-1; D is unresolved. The CDR3 runs 12 residues. V shed 9 bases and J shed 0 bases, with 8 bases lying between them. Here the CDR3 reads CASSHMNTEAFF. The CDR3 DNA reads TGTGCCAGTAGTCACATGAACACTGAAGCTTTCTTT.

This clonotype was seen at least ten times. J is TRBJ2-1 and V is TRBV29-1, with a possible D match to TRBD2 (5 bases). From germline, CDR1 is SQVTM and CDR2 ANQGSEA. This CDR3 region has 10 residues. Trimming shortened V by 7 bases and J by 11 bases, and 12 bases separated the two germline ends. CDR3 sequence reads: CSAQRIQQFF. The DNA of the CDR3 is TGCAGCGCACAGCGGATCCAGCAGTTCTTC.

Details on this clonotype: This may stem from a read error, because a much larger clone lies one nucleotide away. V gene TRBV7-9 combines with J gene TRBJ2-5; 9 nucleotides agree with TRBD1. The V segment lost 4 bases and the J segment 3 bases; nucleotides outside the gene matches: 6. Per the germline V gene, CDR1 is SEHNR and CDR2 is FQNEAQ (reference sequence). The CDR3 has 15 amino acids. The CDR3 is CASSWPTGGKETQYF. The CDR3 nucleotides read TGTGCCAGCAGCTGGCCTACAGGGGGCAAAGAGACCCAGTACTTC.

In its sample, this clonotype was seen many times. The chain carries TRBV29-1 and TRBJ2-4; either TRBD1 or TRBD2 may supply D (7 bases each). Trimming left V 3 bases short and J 6 bases short, with 12 bases between. The CDR3 consists of 13 residues. CDR1 SQVTM and CDR2 ANQGSEA come from the germline V gene. CDR3: CSVEFRGGNIQYF. The DNA of the CDR3 is TGCAGCGTTGAGTTCAGGGGGGGAAACATTCAGTACTTC.

This chain links TRBV4-3 with TRBJ1-4, with TRBD1 as a possible D gene (6 bases). Trimming took 4 bases from V and 8 from J, leaving 20 bases between them. Germline CDR1 and CDR2: LGHNA and YSLEER. The CDR3 totals 16 residues. The CDR3 spells CASSRTAGGQREKLFF. In nucleotides, the CDR3 is TGCGCCAGCAGCCGAACCGCTGGGGGCCAGAGAGAAAAACTGTTTTTT.

This clonotype was found a few times. The chain recombines TRBV2 with TRBJ1-2; 7 nucleotides agree with TRBD1. This CDR3 comprises 16 residues. Trimming cost V 7 bases and J 2 bases; bases outside gene matches: 13. Per germline, CDR1 SNHLY and CDR2 FYNNEI. The CDR3 is CASTLRTGPLNYGYTF. Written as DNA, the CDR3 is TGTGCCAGCACCCTCAGGACAGGCCCGCTGAACTATGGCTACACCTTC.